This entry lists 19 T cell receptor beta chains sequenced from one sample in a study of CD8+ T cells in alopecia areata. Extracted RNA was reverse transcribed into cDNA, the sequencing template. Produced via immunoSEQ multiplex PCR; TCRdb's table is partial and in-frame only. The profile shows under 150,000 clones, 56% of them singletons. Indicated treatment: oral pan-JAK inhibitor, 5-10 mg twice daily. The starting material was CD4+ T cells sorted from blood, obtained at week 24, from a patient treated with tofacitinib. The receptor source for this set is a human donor with alopecia areata.

The V call is TRBV30, the J call TRBJ1-2, with a possible D match to TRBD1 (5 bases). Trimming left V 3 bases short and J 8 bases short, with 19 bases between. Germline CDR1 is GTSNPN and CDR2 is SVGIG (reference sequence). The CDR3 has 14 residues. This CDR3 reads CAWRVRGRFGGYTF. DNA of the CDR3: TGTGCCTGGAGGGTCCGGGGACGGTTTGGGGGCTACACCTTC.

The chain links TRBV5-1 to TRBJ2-5; D might be TRBD1 (6 bases). V lost 4 bases and J 9 bases, leaving 13 bases between the germline ends. Per the germline V gene, CDR1 is SGHRS and CDR2 is YFSETQ. The CDR3 spans 12 residues. CDR3 nucleotides: TGCGCCAGCAGCCCGGACAGCGAGGCCCAGTACTTC. This codes for CASSPDSEAQYF.

This clone was seen a few times. The V call is TRBV29-1, the J call TRBJ2-7, with 7 bases lining up with TRBD2. This CDR3 has 12 amino acids. Germline CDR1 SQVTM, CDR2 ANQGSEA. The V gene end was trimmed by 7 bases and the J gene end by 3 bases; junction bases not matched to a gene: 6. The CDR3 nucleotides are TGCAGCGCCGGCAGGGACTACTACGAGCAGTACTTC. Translation gives CSAGRDYYEQYF.

In its sample, this clone was seen a few times. The rearrangement joins TRBV18 to TRBJ1-1; the D gene is possibly TRBD1 (6 bases). CDR3 size: 15 residues. The V gene lost 3 bases and the J gene lost 0 bases, with 11 bases spanning the gap. Germline loops: CDR1 KGHSH, CDR2 LQKENI. This CDR3 reads CASSPRQAMNTEAFF. For the CDR3, the DNA is TGTGCCAGCTCACCCCGACAGGCGATGAACACTGAAGCTTTCTTT. Based on the CDR3 plus reference TRBV18 and TRBJ1-1, the full variable domain is NAGVMQNPRHLVRRRGQEARLRCSPMKGHSHVYWYRQLPEEGLKFMVYLQKENIIDESGMPKERFSAEFPKEGPSILRIQQVVRGDSAAYFCASSPRQAMNTEAFFGQGTRLTVV.

V is TRBV7-2 and J is TRBJ2-3; the match to TRBD2 covers 10 bases. Germline trimming cut 5 bases from V and 2 bases from J; bases unmatched to any gene: 7. The CDR3 is 16 residues long. CDR1 is SGHTA and CDR2 is FQGNSA in the germline V gene. CDR3 amino acids: CASSLKRGGLTDTQYF. The CDR3 bases are TGTGCCAGCAGCCTGAAGCGGGGGGGCCTCACAGATACGCAGTATTTT.

V usage is TRBV5-1 and J usage is TRBJ1-1, with a tentative D call TRBD1 (5 bases). Germline CDR1 is SGHRS and CDR2 is YFSETQ. V lost 7 bases and J 10 bases, leaving 23 bases between the germline ends. This CDR3 has 14 amino acids. CDR3 sequence reads: CASSEALSSGGAFF. The CDR3 DNA follows: TGCGCCAGCTCCGAGGCTCTCTCAAGTGGGGGAGCTTTCTTT.

This clone has just a few counts. The chain links TRBV7-9 to TRBJ2-3; no definite D call. CDR3 length equals 13 residues. Trimming shortened V by 0 bases and J by 5 bases, and 6 bases separated the two germline ends. Germline CDR1 SEHNR, CDR2 FQNEAQ (reference sequence). CDR3 DNA sequence: TGTGCCAGCAGCTTAGCTGGTCAAGATACGCAGTATTTT. Amino acid sequence: CASSLAGQDTQYF. Supplemented by reference TRBV7-9 and TRBJ2-3, the full variable domain reads DTGVSQNPRHKITKRGQNVTFRCDPISEHNRLYWYRQTLGQGPEFLTYFQNEAQLEKSRLLSDRFSAERPKGSFSTLEIQRTEQGDSAMYLCASSLAGQDTQYFGPGTRLTVL.

This clone was detected only once. The rearrangement joins TRBV7-2 to TRBJ2-5; no clear D gene. Germline CDR1 reads SGHTA; CDR2 reads FQGNSA. The CDR3 has 17 residues. Trimming removed 4 bases at V and 5 bases at J, with 23 bases between. The CDR3 nucleotides read TGTGCCAGCAGCTCAACGGTGCGCCCCGGGTCCGGGGAGACCCAGTACTTC. Protein: CASSSTVRPGSGETQYF.

The chain carries TRBV28 and TRBJ2-3, with 8 bases fitting TRBD1. Germline CDR1 is MDHEN and CDR2 is SYDVKM. The trim removed 5 bases at V and 4 bases at J, leaving 5 bases unmatched. The CDR3 is 14 residues long. The CDR3, as DNA: TGTGCCAGCAGTCCAGGACAGGGACCAGATACGCAGTATTTT. Encoded protein: CASSPGQGPDTQYF.

This clone was seen a handful of times. CDR3 coding DNA: TGTGCCAGCAGCTTACCTGGTATGGCAAGCCAAGAGACCCAGTACTTC. Translation: CASSLPGMASQETQYF. The rearrangement uses TRBV5-6 and TRBJ2-5; no clear D gene. CDR3 length: 16 amino acids. The V gene lost 2 bases and the J gene lost 1 base, with 15 bases spanning the gap. In germline, CDR1 is SGHDT, CDR2 YYEEEE. The complete variable domain, with remaining parts taken from reference TRBV5-6 and TRBJ2-5, reads DAGVTQSPTHLIKTRGQQVTLRCSPKSGHDTVSWYQQALGQGPQFIFQYYEEEERQRGNFPDRFSGHQFPNYSSELNVNALLLGDSALYLCASSLPGMASQETQYFGPGTRLLVL.

The chain carries TRBV9 and TRBJ2-7, with a tentative D call TRBD2 (6 bases). The V gene lost 4 bases and the J gene lost 1 base, with 12 bases spanning the gap. This CDR3 contains 14 residues. CDR1 is SGDLS and CDR2 is YYNGEE in the germline V gene. Here the CDR3 reads CASSPPEGSYEQYF. CDR3 in DNA: TGTGCCAGCAGCCCCCCGGAGGGATCCTACGAGCAGTACTTC. The full variable domain, its missing parts supplied by reference TRBV9 and TRBJ2-7, is DSGVTQTPKHLITATGQRVTLRCSPRSGDLSVYWYQQSLDQGLQFLIQYYNGEERAKGNILERFSAQQFPDLHSELNLSSLELGDSALYFCASSPPEGSYEQYFGPGTRLTVT.

The CDR3 DNA follows: TGTGCCAGCTCCCTCGGGGGGGTTTCCTACGAGCAGTACTTC. It is translated as CASSLGGVSYEQYF. The chain combines TRBV13 with TRBJ2-7; 8 bases are shared with TRBD2. This CDR3 comprises 14 residues. Germline lookup yields CDR1 PRHDT and CDR2 FYEKMQ (reference sequence). Trimming cost V 8 bases and J 1 base; bases outside gene matches: 7. Based on the CDR3 plus reference TRBV13 and TRBJ2-7, the full variable domain is AAGVIQSPRHLIKEKRETATLKCYPIPRHDTVYWYQQGPGQDPQFLISFYEKMQSDKGSIPDRFSAQQFSDYHSELNMSSLELGDSALYFCASSLGGVSYEQYFGPGTRLTVT.

The chain employs TRBV2 and TRBJ2-5; no firm D call. CDR3 length: 13 residues. V was clipped by 4 bases and J by 5 bases, with 11 bases between them. Germline V gene data show CDR1 as SNHLY and CDR2 as FYNNEI. CDR3 sequence: CASSVVWVETQYF. CDR3 bases: TGTGCCAGCAGTGTGGTATGGGTTGAGACCCAGTACTTC.

The V and J genes are TRBV15 and TRBJ1-4; D may be TRBD1 (6 bases). Deletions cut 2 bases from V and 6 bases from J, with 13 bases between. The length of the CDR3 is 15 residues. CDR1 and CDR2 (germline): LNHNV, YYDKDF (reference sequence). The CDR3 DNA is TGTGCCACCAGCAGAAGACAGGATATGGATGAAAAACTGTTTTTT. Translation gives CATSRRQDMDEKLFF. The full variable domain, with the rest looked up from reference TRBV15 and TRBJ1-4, is DAMVIQNPRYQVTQFGKPVTLSCSQTLNHNVMYWYQQKSSQAPKLLFHYYDKDFNNEADTPDNFQSRRPNTSFCFLDIRSPGLGDTAMYLCATSRRQDMDEKLFFGSGTQLSVL.

V and J are TRBV10-3 and TRBJ2-5; 7 bases agree with TRBD1. The CDR3 loop spans 13 amino acids. Germline assignment: CDR1 ENHRY and CDR2 SYGVKD. V shed 6 bases and J 1 base; nucleotides not matched to a gene: 2. CDR3 sequence reads: CAIRDRAQETQYF. CDR3 coding DNA: TGTGCCATCAGAGACAGGGCCCAAGAGACCCAGTACTTC.

The rearrangement joins TRBV29-1 to TRBJ2-7; 9 nucleotides match TRBD1. V was clipped by 7 bases and J by 3 bases; unmatched bases: 13. CDR1 is SQVTM and CDR2 is ANQGSEA in the germline V gene. This CDR3 has 15 residues. The CDR3 region has the DNA TGCAGCGCAAGGGAATTGACAGGGGGTAACTACGAGCAGTACTTC. Protein sequence: CSARELTGGNYEQYF.

This rearrangement joins TRBV5-1 to TRBJ1-1; tentatively, D is TRBD1 (5 bases). The CDR3 contains 13 residues. Germline CDR1 and CDR2: SGHRS and YFSETQ. V was shortened by 6 bases and J by 1 base, with 10 bases between the two germline ends. CDR3 DNA sequence: TGCGCCAGCAACTCCCAGGGGAACACTGAAGCTTTCTTT. Protein sequence: CASNSQGNTEAFF.

The chain links TRBV5-1 to TRBJ2-1; 11 bases match TRBD2. CDR3 length: 16 residues. The germline V gene encodes CDR1 SGHRS and CDR2 YFSETQ. V lost 0 bases and J lost 4; bases outside the gene matches: 3. The CDR3 DNA reads as TGCGCCAGCAGCTTGGAGCCTAGCGGGGGGTACAATGAGCAGTTCTTC. Protein: CASSLEPSGGYNEQFF.

The V gene is TRBV18, the J gene TRBJ1-4, with D uncertain. Germline values: CDR1 KGHSH, CDR2 LQKENI. The CDR3 consists of 15 residues. V gave up 4 bases and J gave up 0 bases, with 9 bases separating them. CDR3 DNA: TGTGCCAGCTCACTTCAGATTGCAACTAATGAAAAACTGTTTTTT. Its translation is CASSLQIATNEKLFF.